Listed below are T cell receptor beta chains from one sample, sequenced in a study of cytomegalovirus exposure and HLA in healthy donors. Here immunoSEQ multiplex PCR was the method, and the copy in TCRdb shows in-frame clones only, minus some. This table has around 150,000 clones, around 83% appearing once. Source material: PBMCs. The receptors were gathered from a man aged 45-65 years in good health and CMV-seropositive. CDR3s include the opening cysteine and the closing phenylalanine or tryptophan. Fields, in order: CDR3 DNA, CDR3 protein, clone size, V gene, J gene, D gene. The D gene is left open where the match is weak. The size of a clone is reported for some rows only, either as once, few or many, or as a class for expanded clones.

cdr3_nt: TGTGCCAGCAGCTTAGTCGGAGCGAACACCGGGGAGCTGTTTTTT
cdr3_aa: CASSLVGANTGELFF
clone_size: once
v_call: TRBV11-2
j_call: TRBJ2-2
d_call: -

cdr3_nt: TGTGCCAGCAGCTTAGTGGGGACAGTTAGCAATCAGCCCCAGCATTTT
cdr3_aa: CASSLVGTVSNQPQHF
clone_size: -
v_call: TRBV7-8
j_call: TRBJ1-5
d_call: TRBD1

cdr3_nt: TGCGCCAGCAGCCAACCCACAGTCTTGGGGAACACTGAAGCTTTCTTT
cdr3_aa: CASSQPTVLGNTEAFF
clone_size: many
v_call: TRBV4-1
j_call: TRBJ1-1
d_call: -

cdr3_nt: TGCGCCAGCAGCTTTCCTAGCGGGAGGAGGACTGACAATGAGCAGTTCTTC
cdr3_aa: CASSFPSGRRTDNEQFF
clone_size: once
v_call: TRBV5-1
j_call: TRBJ2-1
d_call: TRBD2

cdr3_nt: TGTGCCACCAGCAGAGAAGCAACCGGAACAGCATTCTCTGGGGCCAACGTCCTGACTTTC
cdr3_aa: CATSREATGTAFSGANVLTF
clone_size: -
v_call: TRBV15
j_call: TRBJ2-6
d_call: -

cdr3_nt: TGCGCCAGCAGCTTGACAGGGTATAAGGATCAGCCCCAGCATTTT
cdr3_aa: CASSLTGYKDQPQHF
clone_size: -
v_call: TRBV10-2
j_call: TRBJ1-5
d_call: TRBD1

cdr3_nt: TGTGCCAGCAGGAGGGAACAGAGCCGTGACACTGAAGCTTTCTTT
cdr3_aa: CASRREQSRDTEAFF
clone_size: -
v_call: TRBV2
j_call: TRBJ1-1
d_call: -

cdr3_nt: TGTGCCAGCAGCTTTCCCGGGACAGGGAGACAGACCCAGTACTTC
cdr3_aa: CASSFPGTGRQTQYF
clone_size: -
v_call: TRBV5-4
j_call: TRBJ2-5
d_call: TRBD1

cdr3_nt: TGTGCCAGCAGTTTGGCTGGTCGGGCGGGACTCCATTCCTACGAGCAGTACTTC
cdr3_aa: CASSLAGRAGLHSYEQYF
clone_size: -
v_call: TRBV27
j_call: TRBJ2-7
d_call: -

cdr3_nt: TGTGCCAGCAGCGTAGTGGGACAGGGGGCGGAGACCCAGTACTTC
cdr3_aa: CASSVVGQGAETQYF
clone_size: -
v_call: TRBV9
j_call: TRBJ2-5
d_call: TRBD1

cdr3_nt: TGTGCCAGCAGGCCTCGGGGGGGAGGTCAGCCCCAGCATTTT
cdr3_aa: CASRPRGGGQPQHF
clone_size: -
v_call: TRBV6-1
j_call: TRBJ1-5
d_call: -

cdr3_nt: TGTGCCACCACCAGAGGACAGATAGACACTGAAGCTTTCTTT
cdr3_aa: CATTRGQIDTEAFF
clone_size: -
v_call: TRBV19
j_call: TRBJ1-1
d_call: -

cdr3_nt: TGTGCCAGCAGCTGGGGGTCTAGCGGGAGCAACACCGGGGAGCTGTTTTTT
cdr3_aa: CASSWGSSGSNTGELFF
clone_size: -
v_call: TRBV7-8
j_call: TRBJ2-2
d_call: TRBD2

cdr3_nt: TGTGCCAGCAGCTTGGTCCCGGGATCTAGCAATCAGCCCCAGCATTTT
cdr3_aa: CASSLVPGSSNQPQHF
clone_size: -
v_call: TRBV5-5
j_call: TRBJ1-5
d_call: -

cdr3_nt: TGTGCCAGTAGTTCTGGCGGGACAGCTAATGAAAAACTGTTTTTT
cdr3_aa: CASSSGGTANEKLFF
clone_size: -
v_call: TRBV19
j_call: TRBJ1-4
d_call: TRBD1

cdr3_nt: TGTGCCAGCTCACCGGAAAGGGGTTTGGGTATGATTCCGGATGAGCAGTTCTTC
cdr3_aa: CASSPERGLGMIPDEQFF
clone_size: -
v_call: TRBV18
j_call: TRBJ2-1
d_call: -

cdr3_nt: TGTGCCAGCAGTTTGGAGGCTAGCACAGATACGCAGTATTTT
cdr3_aa: CASSLEASTDTQYF
clone_size: -
v_call: TRBV27
j_call: TRBJ2-3
d_call: -

cdr3_nt: TGCGCCAGCAGCCAGTCAGGGGCGACCTCCTACGAGCAGTACTTC
cdr3_aa: CASSQSGATSYEQYF
clone_size: -
v_call: TRBV4-1
j_call: TRBJ2-7
d_call: -

cdr3_nt: TGTGCCAGTAGCGGAGGGGGCAGGAACACCATATATTTT
cdr3_aa: CASSGGGRNTIYF
clone_size: -
v_call: TRBV19
j_call: TRBJ1-3
d_call: TRBD1

cdr3_nt: TGCGCCAGCAGCGATGGGACATCGGTGGGAAATGAGCAGTTCTTC
cdr3_aa: CASSDGTSVGNEQFF
clone_size: -
v_call: TRBV5-1
j_call: TRBJ2-1
d_call: -

cdr3_nt: TGTGCCAGCTCGCAGACTAGCGGGGGGGTCCGGGAGCAGTTCTTC
cdr3_aa: CASSQTSGGVREQFF
clone_size: -
v_call: TRBV18
j_call: TRBJ2-1
d_call: TRBD2

cdr3_nt: TGTGCCAGCAGCTTCCCGGGGGGTAACTATGGCTACACCTTC
cdr3_aa: CASSFPGGNYGYTF
clone_size: few
v_call: TRBV5-4
j_call: TRBJ1-2
d_call: -

cdr3_nt: TGCAGCGTTGATGGGGGGCGGGGGGATACGCAGTATTTT
cdr3_aa: CSVDGGRGDTQYF
clone_size: once
v_call: TRBV29-1
j_call: TRBJ2-3
d_call: -

cdr3_nt: TGTGCCACCAGCACCGGGACACGGAATTCACCCCTCCACTTT
cdr3_aa: CATSTGTRNSPLHF
clone_size: -
v_call: TRBV15
j_call: TRBJ1-6
d_call: -

cdr3_nt: TGTGCCAGCAGCGCGCGGGACAGGGCAACCTACGAGCAGTACTTC
cdr3_aa: CASSARDRATYEQYF
clone_size: -
v_call: TRBV11-2
j_call: TRBJ2-7
d_call: TRBD1

cdr3_nt: TGTGCCAGCAGCGTAGCGGGGGGGCCAGAGACCCAGTACTTC
cdr3_aa: CASSVAGGPETQYF
clone_size: -
v_call: TRBV9
j_call: TRBJ2-5
d_call: TRBD2

cdr3_nt: TGTGCCTGGAGTAAGGCGGCGTTAAACTATGGCTACACCTTC
cdr3_aa: CAWSKAALNYGYTF
clone_size: -
v_call: TRBV30
j_call: TRBJ1-2
d_call: -

cdr3_nt: TGCGCCAGCAGCTCAGGACTAGCGGGAGAGACCCAGTACTTC
cdr3_aa: CASSSGLAGETQYF
clone_size: -
v_call: TRBV5-1
j_call: TRBJ2-5
d_call: TRBD2

cdr3_nt: TGTGCCAGCAGCCGCCAGGGGGCGCCCAATCAGCCCCAGCATTTT
cdr3_aa: CASSRQGAPNQPQHF
clone_size: -
v_call: TRBV4-2
j_call: TRBJ1-5
d_call: TRBD1

cdr3_nt: TGTGCCAGCAGGCCGGGGGGGGCAACTAATGAAAAACTGTTTTTT
cdr3_aa: CASRPGGATNEKLFF
clone_size: -
v_call: TRBV5-4
j_call: TRBJ1-4
d_call: -

cdr3_nt: TGTGCCAGCAGCTTAGGGAGGGGAGTTGATCAGCCCCAGCATTTT
cdr3_aa: CASSLGRGVDQPQHF
clone_size: few
v_call: TRBV7-9
j_call: TRBJ1-5
d_call: -

cdr3_nt: TGTGCCAGCAGCTTAGTCCAGGACGAGCAGTACTTC
cdr3_aa: CASSLVQDEQYF
clone_size: -
v_call: TRBV11-2
j_call: TRBJ2-7
d_call: -

cdr3_nt: TGTGCCATCAGTAATCCACAGAGCAATCAGCCCCAGCATTTT
cdr3_aa: CAISNPQSNQPQHF
clone_size: -
v_call: TRBV10-3
j_call: TRBJ1-5
d_call: -

cdr3_nt: TGTGCCACCAGCAGAGCCGGGACAGGGTACACTGAAGCTTTCTTT
cdr3_aa: CATSRAGTGYTEAFF
clone_size: -
v_call: TRBV15
j_call: TRBJ1-1
d_call: TRBD1

cdr3_nt: TGTGCCAGTAGTCCCTCACAGGGGTTTCAGCCCCAGCATTTT
cdr3_aa: CASSPSQGFQPQHF
clone_size: -
v_call: TRBV19
j_call: TRBJ1-5
d_call: TRBD1

cdr3_nt: TGCGCCAGCAGTGAGGGACAGGGGTCCTGGGCTGAAGCTTTCTTT
cdr3_aa: CASSEGQGSWAEAFF
clone_size: few
v_call: TRBV10-1
j_call: TRBJ1-1
d_call: TRBD1

cdr3_nt: TGCGCCAGCAGCTCAACAGTTAACTATGGCTACACCTTC
cdr3_aa: CASSSTVNYGYTF
clone_size: -
v_call: TRBV5-1
j_call: TRBJ1-2
d_call: -

cdr3_nt: TGTGCCAGCAGTGAAGGGACAGCCACTAACTATGGCTACACCTTC
cdr3_aa: CASSEGTATNYGYTF
clone_size: -
v_call: TRBV6-1
j_call: TRBJ1-2
d_call: -

cdr3_nt: TGTGCCATCAGCGCCGGGACAGGGCCCCCGGGATCACCCCTCCACTTT
cdr3_aa: CAISAGTGPPGSPLHF
clone_size: -
v_call: TRBV10-3
j_call: TRBJ1-6
d_call: TRBD1

cdr3_nt: TGTGCCAGCAGGACAGGGAGCTCCTACGAGCAGTACTTC
cdr3_aa: CASRTGSSYEQYF
clone_size: -
v_call: TRBV11-2
j_call: TRBJ2-7
d_call: TRBD1

cdr3_nt: TGTGCCAGCAGCTCCCGGCCCCGAGGCAAATCTGGGGCCAACGTCCTGACTTTC
cdr3_aa: CASSSRPRGKSGANVLTF
clone_size: -
v_call: TRBV7-8
j_call: TRBJ2-6
d_call: -

cdr3_nt: TGTGCCAGCAGGGGGTCGCGGGGGGGCTACGAGCAGTACTTC
cdr3_aa: CASRGSRGGYEQYF
clone_size: -
v_call: TRBV2
j_call: TRBJ2-7
d_call: TRBD2

cdr3_nt: TGCGCCAGCAGCCAAGACACCGGGAGGACTGAAGCTTTCTTT
cdr3_aa: CASSQDTGRTEAFF
clone_size: once
v_call: TRBV4-1
j_call: TRBJ1-1
d_call: -

cdr3_nt: TGCGCCAGCAGCTTGGAAGGACTTCAGCCCCAGCATTTT
cdr3_aa: CASSLEGLQPQHF
clone_size: -
v_call: TRBV5-1
j_call: TRBJ1-5
d_call: -

cdr3_nt: TGTGCCAGCAGCGCGTCACTAGCTGCCTACAATGAGCAGTTCTTC
cdr3_aa: CASSASLAAYNEQFF
clone_size: -
v_call: TRBV9
j_call: TRBJ2-1
d_call: -

cdr3_nt: TGCGCCAGCAGCTTGGGCGCAGGGTTGGTCGGGGAGCTGTTTTTT
cdr3_aa: CASSLGAGLVGELFF
clone_size: -
v_call: TRBV5-1
j_call: TRBJ2-2
d_call: -

cdr3_nt: TGTGCCAGCAGCGCCCCACCGGGACATACGAGAAACACCGGGGAGCTGTTTTTT
cdr3_aa: CASSAPPGHTRNTGELFF
clone_size: -
v_call: TRBV9
j_call: TRBJ2-2
d_call: -

cdr3_nt: TGCAGCGTTGAAGATAGGACAGGGATATGGAATGAGCAGTTCTTC
cdr3_aa: CSVEDRTGIWNEQFF
clone_size: -
v_call: TRBV29-1
j_call: TRBJ2-1
d_call: TRBD1

cdr3_nt: TGTGCCATCAGTCCTGAAAGGGGGACTAATGAAAAACTGTTTTTT
cdr3_aa: CAISPERGTNEKLFF
clone_size: -
v_call: TRBV10-3
j_call: TRBJ1-4
d_call: -

cdr3_nt: TGTGCCAGCAGCGCCAAGCGGGGTCCCACCGGGGAGCTGTTTTTT
cdr3_aa: CASSAKRGPTGELFF
clone_size: -
v_call: TRBV11-3
j_call: TRBJ2-2
d_call: TRBD2

cdr3_nt: TGTGCCAGCAGCTTGGGGGGCGACTATGGCTACACCTTC
cdr3_aa: CASSLGGDYGYTF
clone_size: -
v_call: TRBV5-4
j_call: TRBJ1-2
d_call: -

cdr3_nt: TGTGCCAGCAGCCCCGGGACAGGGGACAATGAGCAGTTCTTC
cdr3_aa: CASSPGTGDNEQFF
clone_size: -
v_call: TRBV7-7
j_call: TRBJ2-1
d_call: TRBD1

cdr3_nt: TGTGCCACCTTTTCGGGTTTTGGGTCCGTGGATGGCTACACCTTC
cdr3_aa: CATFSGFGSVDGYTF
clone_size: -
v_call: TRBV27
j_call: TRBJ1-2
d_call: -

cdr3_nt: TGCGCCAGCAGCCAAGTCGGAACGGGGGGAGAGGAGACCCAGTACTTC
cdr3_aa: CASSQVGTGGEETQYF
clone_size: -
v_call: TRBV4-1
j_call: TRBJ2-5
d_call: TRBD2

cdr3_nt: TGTGCCAGCAGCTCGACTTTGGGACAGGGTCCCCCTCTCCAAGAGACCCAGTACTTC
cdr3_aa: CASSSTLGQGPPLQETQYF
clone_size: -
v_call: TRBV7-8
j_call: TRBJ2-5
d_call: TRBD1

cdr3_nt: TGTGCCAGCAGCCACCTAGCGGGAGGCCTTCGAAGCTCCTACAATGAGCAGTTCTTC
cdr3_aa: CASSHLAGGLRSSYNEQFF
clone_size: -
v_call: TRBV5-4
j_call: TRBJ2-1
d_call: TRBD2

cdr3_nt: TGTGCCAGCAGCCAAGATTGGCGGGGTCGCTACGAGCAGTACTTC
cdr3_aa: CASSQDWRGRYEQYF
clone_size: -
v_call: TRBV14
j_call: TRBJ2-7
d_call: -

cdr3_nt: TGTGCCAGCAGCTCTTTAGCGGGGGCCATCAATGAGCAGTTCTTC
cdr3_aa: CASSSLAGAINEQFF
clone_size: once
v_call: TRBV9
j_call: TRBJ2-1
d_call: TRBD2

cdr3_nt: TGTGCCAGCCGGGAAGGGGGATTCACTGAAGCTTTCTTT
cdr3_aa: CASREGGFTEAFF
clone_size: -
v_call: TRBV19
j_call: TRBJ1-1
d_call: -